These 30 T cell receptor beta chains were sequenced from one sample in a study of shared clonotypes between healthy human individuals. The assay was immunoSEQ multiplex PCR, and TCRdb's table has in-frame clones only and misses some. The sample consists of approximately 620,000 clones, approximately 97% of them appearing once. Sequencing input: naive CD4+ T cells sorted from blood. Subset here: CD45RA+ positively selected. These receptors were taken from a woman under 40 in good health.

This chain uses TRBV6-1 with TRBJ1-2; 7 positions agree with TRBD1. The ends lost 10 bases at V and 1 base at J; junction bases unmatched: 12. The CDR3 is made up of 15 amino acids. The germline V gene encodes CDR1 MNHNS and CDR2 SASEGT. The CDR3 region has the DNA TGTGCCATTCAGGCGGGACAGACGCATAACTATGGCTACACCTTC. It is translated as CAIQAGQTHNYGYTF.

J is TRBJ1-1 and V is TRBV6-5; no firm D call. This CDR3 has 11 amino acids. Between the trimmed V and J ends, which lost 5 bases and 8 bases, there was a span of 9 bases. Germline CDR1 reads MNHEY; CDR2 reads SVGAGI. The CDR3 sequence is CASSHGREAFF. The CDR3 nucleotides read TGTGCCAGCAGTCACGGGAGAGAAGCTTTCTTT.

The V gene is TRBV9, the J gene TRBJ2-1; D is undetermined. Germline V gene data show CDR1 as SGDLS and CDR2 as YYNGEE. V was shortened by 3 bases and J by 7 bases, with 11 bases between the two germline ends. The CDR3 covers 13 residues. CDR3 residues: CASSALSVNEQFF. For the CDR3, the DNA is TGTGCCAGCAGCGCCCTTTCAGTAAATGAGCAGTTCTTC. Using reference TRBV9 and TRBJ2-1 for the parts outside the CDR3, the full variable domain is DSGVTQTPKHLITATGQRVTLRCSPRSGDLSVYWYQQSLDQGLQFLIQYYNGEERAKGNILERFSAQQFPDLHSELNLSSLELGDSALYFCASSALSVNEQFFGPGTRLTVL.

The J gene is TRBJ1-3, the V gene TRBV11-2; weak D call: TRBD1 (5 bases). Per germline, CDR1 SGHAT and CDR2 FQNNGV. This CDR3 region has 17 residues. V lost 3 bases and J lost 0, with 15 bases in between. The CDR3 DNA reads TGTGCCAGCAGCTTTCTGAGCCGGGACCTCTCTGGAAACACCATATATTTT. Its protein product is CASSFLSRDLSGNTIYF.

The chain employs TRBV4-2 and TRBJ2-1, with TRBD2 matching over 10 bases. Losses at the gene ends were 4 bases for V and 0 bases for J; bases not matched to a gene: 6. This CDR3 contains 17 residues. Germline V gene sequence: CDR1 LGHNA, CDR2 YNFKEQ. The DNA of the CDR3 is TGTGCCAGCAGCCCAGGACTAGCGGCAAGCTCCTACAATGAGCAGTTCTTC. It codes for CASSPGLAASSYNEQFF.

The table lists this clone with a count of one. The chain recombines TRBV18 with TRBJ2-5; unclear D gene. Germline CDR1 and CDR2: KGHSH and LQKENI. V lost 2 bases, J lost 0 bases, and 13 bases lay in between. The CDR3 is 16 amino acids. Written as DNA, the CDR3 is TGTGCCAGCTCACCAAATCCTTCCGGGTACCAAGAGACCCAGTACTTC. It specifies CASSPNPSGYQETQYF.

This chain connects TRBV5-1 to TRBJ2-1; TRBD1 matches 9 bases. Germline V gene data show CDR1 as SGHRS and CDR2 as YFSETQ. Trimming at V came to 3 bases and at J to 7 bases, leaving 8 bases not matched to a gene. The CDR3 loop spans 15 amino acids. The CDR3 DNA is TGCGCCAGCAGCTCTTGGACAGGGGTGGGGAATGAGCAGTTCTTC. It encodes CASSSWTGVGNEQFF.

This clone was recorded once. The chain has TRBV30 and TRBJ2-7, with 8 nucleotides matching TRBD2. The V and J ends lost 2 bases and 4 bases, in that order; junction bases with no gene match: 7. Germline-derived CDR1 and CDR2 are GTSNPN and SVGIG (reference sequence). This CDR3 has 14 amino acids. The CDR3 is CAWSSGAGVYEQYF. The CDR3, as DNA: TGTGCCTGGAGTTCGGGAGCGGGAGTGTACGAGCAGTACTTC.

The CDR3, as DNA: TGTGCCAGCAGCTTATACACAGGTACCTACGAGCAGTACTTC. Translation: CASSLYTGTYEQYF. V gene TRBV11-1 combines with J gene TRBJ2-7; perhaps TRBD1 as D (5 bases). CDR1 is SGHAT and CDR2 is FQDESV in the germline V gene (reference sequence). The CDR3 is 14 residues long. Trimming left V 2 bases short and J 2 bases short, with 10 bases between.

This CDR3 is CATGQGIIYGYTF. The CDR3 DNA reads as TGTGCCACCGGACAGGGGATTATCTATGGCTACACCTTC. This chain connects TRBV28 to TRBJ1-2; 9 bases are shared with TRBD1. Trimming cost V 10 bases and J 4 bases; bases outside gene matches: 7. Germline V gene data show CDR1 as MDHEN and CDR2 as SYDVKM. The CDR3 spans 13 residues.

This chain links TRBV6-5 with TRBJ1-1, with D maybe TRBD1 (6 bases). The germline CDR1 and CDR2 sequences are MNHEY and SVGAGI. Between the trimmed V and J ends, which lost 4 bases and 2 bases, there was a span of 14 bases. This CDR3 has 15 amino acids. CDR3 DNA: TGTGCCAGCAGTTTCGACAGGAGGTCAAACACTGAAGCTTTCTTT. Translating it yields CASSFDRRSNTEAFF.

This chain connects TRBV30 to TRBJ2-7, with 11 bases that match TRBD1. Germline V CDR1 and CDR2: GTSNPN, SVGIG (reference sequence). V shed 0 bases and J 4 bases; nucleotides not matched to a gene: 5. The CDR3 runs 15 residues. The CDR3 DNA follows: TGTGCCTGGAGTGTACCGGGGACAGGGGGATACGAGCAGTACTTC. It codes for CAWSVPGTGGYEQYF. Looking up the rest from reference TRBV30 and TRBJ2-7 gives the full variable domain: SQTIHQWPATLVQPVGSPLSLECTVEGTSNPNLYWYRQAAGRGLQLLFYSVGIGQISSEVPQNLSASRPQDRQFILSSKKLLLSDSGFYLCAWSVPGTGGYEQYFGPGTRLTVT.

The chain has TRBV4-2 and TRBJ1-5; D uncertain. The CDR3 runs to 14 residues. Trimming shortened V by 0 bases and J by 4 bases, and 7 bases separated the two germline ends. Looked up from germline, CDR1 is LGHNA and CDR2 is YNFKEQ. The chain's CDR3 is CASSQDMGNQPQHF. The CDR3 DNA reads TGTGCCAGCAGCCAAGACATGGGGAATCAGCCCCAGCATTTT.

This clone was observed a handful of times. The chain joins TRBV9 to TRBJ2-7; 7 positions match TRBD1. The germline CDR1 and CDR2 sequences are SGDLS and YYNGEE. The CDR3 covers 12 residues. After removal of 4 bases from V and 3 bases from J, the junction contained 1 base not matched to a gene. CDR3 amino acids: CASSSGGYEQYF. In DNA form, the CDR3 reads TGTGCCAGCAGCTCAGGGGGCTACGAGCAGTACTTC.

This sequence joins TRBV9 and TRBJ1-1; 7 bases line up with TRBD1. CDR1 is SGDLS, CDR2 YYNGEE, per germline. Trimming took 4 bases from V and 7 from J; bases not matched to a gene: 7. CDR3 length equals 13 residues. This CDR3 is CASSRRGQLEAFF. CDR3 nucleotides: TGTGCCAGCAGCCGTAGGGGGCAGCTTGAAGCTTTCTTT.

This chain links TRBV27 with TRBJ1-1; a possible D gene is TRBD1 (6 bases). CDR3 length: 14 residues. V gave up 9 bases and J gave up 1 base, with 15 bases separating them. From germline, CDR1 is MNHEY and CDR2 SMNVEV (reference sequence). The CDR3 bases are TGTGCCAGTACCACGACAGGACCGAACACTGAAGCTTTCTTT. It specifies CASTTTGPNTEAFF.

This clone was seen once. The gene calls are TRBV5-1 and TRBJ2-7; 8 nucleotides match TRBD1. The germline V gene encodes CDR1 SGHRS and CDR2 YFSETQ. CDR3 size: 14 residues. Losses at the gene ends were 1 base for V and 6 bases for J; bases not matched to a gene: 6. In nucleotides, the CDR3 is TGCGCCAGCAGCTTGACGGGACAGGCTTCCGAGCAGTACTTC. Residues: CASSLTGQASEQYF.

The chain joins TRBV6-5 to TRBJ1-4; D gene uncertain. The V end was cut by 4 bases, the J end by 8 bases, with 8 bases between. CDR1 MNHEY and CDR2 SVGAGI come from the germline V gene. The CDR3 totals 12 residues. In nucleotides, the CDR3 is TGTGCCAGCAGTTCGAACTCGGAAAAACTGTTTTTT. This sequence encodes CASSSNSEKLFF.

CDR3 loop: CASSLGGVNQPQHF. DNA for the CDR3: TGTGCCAGCAGCTTAGGAGGGGTCAATCAGCCCCAGCATTTT. The chain carries TRBV5-6 and TRBJ1-5; D is perhaps TRBD1 (5 bases). The germline V gene has CDR1 SGHDT and CDR2 YYEEEE. Trimming removed 2 bases from V and 3 bases from J, with 9 bases in between. This CDR3 contains 14 residues.

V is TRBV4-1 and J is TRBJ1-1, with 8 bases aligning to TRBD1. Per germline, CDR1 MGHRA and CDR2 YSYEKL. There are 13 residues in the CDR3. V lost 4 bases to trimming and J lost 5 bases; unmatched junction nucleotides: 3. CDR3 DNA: TGCGCCAGCAGCCTGGACAGGGTGACTGAAGCTTTCTTT. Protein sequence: CASSLDRVTEAFF.

The chain's CDR3 is CASSLEIGISTDTQYF. In DNA form, the CDR3 reads TGTGCCAGCAGCTTAGAAATCGGGATCTCCACAGATACGCAGTATTTT. The V gene is TRBV11-2, the J gene TRBJ2-3, with TRBD2 as a possible D gene (5 bases). Germline CDR1 SGHAT, CDR2 FQNNGV. V lost 0 bases, J lost 2 bases, and 12 bases lay in between. This CDR3 has 16 residues.

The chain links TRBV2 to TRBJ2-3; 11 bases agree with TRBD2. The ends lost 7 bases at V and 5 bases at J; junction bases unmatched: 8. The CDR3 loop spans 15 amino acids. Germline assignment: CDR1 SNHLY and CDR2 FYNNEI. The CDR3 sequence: CASKGTSGSIDTQYF. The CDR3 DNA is TGTGCCAGCAAGGGTACTAGCGGGAGTATAGATACGCAGTATTTT.

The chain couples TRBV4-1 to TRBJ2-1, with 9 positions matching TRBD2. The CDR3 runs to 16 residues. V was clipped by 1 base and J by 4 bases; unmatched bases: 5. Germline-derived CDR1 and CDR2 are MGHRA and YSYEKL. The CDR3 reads CASSQGFLAGYNEQFF. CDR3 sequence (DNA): TGCGCCAGCAGCCAAGGTTTCCTAGCGGGATACAATGAGCAGTTCTTC.

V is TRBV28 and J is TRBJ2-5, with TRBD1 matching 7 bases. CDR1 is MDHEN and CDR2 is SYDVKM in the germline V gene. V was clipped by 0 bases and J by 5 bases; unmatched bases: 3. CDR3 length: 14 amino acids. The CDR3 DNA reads TGTGCCAGCAGTTTATGGACAGGGACCGAGACCCAGTACTTC. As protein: CASSLWTGTETQYF.

The CDR3 loop is CASSLEGLPYEQYF. The CDR3 coding sequence is TGTGCCAGCAGTCTGGAGGGACTGCCCTACGAGCAGTACTTC. This chain links TRBV28 with TRBJ2-7; possibly TRBD2 for D (6 bases). V dropped 5 bases and J dropped 2 bases, with 13 bases sitting between them. This CDR3 spans 14 amino acids. Germline lookup yields CDR1 MDHEN and CDR2 SYDVKM.

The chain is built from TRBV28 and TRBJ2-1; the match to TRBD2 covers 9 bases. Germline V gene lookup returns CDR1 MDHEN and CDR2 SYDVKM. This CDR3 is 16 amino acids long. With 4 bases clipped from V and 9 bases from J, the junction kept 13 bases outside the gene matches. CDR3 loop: CASSYQGGLAVSEQFF. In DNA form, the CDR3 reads TGTGCCAGCAGTTACCAGGGGGGACTAGCAGTTAGTGAGCAGTTCTTC. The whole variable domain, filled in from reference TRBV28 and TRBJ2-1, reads DVKVTQSSRYLVKRTGEKVFLECVQDMDHENMFWYRQDPGLGLRLIYFSYDVKMKEKGDIPEGYSVSREKKERFSLILESASTNQTSMYLCASSYQGGLAVSEQFFGPGTRLTVL.

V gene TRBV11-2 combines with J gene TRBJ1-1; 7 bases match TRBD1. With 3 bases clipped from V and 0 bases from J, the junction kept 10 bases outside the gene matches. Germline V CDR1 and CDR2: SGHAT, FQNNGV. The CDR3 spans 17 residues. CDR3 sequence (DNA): TGTGCCAGCAGCTTCGCGACTCTGGGACAGATGAACACTGAAGCTTTCTTT. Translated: CASSFATLGQMNTEAFF.

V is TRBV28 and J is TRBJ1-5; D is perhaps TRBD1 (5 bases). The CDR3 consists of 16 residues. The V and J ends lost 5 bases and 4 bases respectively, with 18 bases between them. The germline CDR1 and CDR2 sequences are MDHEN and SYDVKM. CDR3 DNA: TGTGCCAGCAGTCCACAGTCCGGGACGGGGAATCAGCCCCAGCATTTT. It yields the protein CASSPQSGTGNQPQHF. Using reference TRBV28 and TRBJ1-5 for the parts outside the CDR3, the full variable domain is DVKVTQSSRYLVKRTGEKVFLECVQDMDHENMFWYRQDPGLGLRLIYFSYDVKMKEKGDIPEGYSVSREKKERFSLILESASTNQTSMYLCASSPQSGTGNQPQHFGDGTRLSIL.

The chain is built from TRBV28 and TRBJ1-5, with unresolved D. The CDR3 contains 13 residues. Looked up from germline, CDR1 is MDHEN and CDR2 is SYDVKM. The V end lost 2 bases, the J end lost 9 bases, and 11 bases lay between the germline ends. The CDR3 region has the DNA TGTGCCAGCAGTTTAGGGCAGCCTTGGCCCCAGCATTTT. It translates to CASSLGQPWPQHF.

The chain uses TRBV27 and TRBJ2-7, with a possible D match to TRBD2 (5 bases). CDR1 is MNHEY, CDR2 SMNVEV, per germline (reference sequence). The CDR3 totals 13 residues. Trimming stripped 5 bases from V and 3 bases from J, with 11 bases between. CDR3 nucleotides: TGTGCCAGCAGTCTAAGGGCGGGCTACGAGCAGTACTTC. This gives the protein CASSLRAGYEQYF.